These 3 T cell receptor beta chains were all obtained from the same sample, sequenced in a study of cytomegalovirus exposure and HLA in healthy donors. Primers included in the PCR were 60 Vbeta and 13 Jbeta primers. Clones were sequenced by immunoSEQ multiplex PCR, and TCRdb holds only the in-frame ones, with some missing. The sample shows under 200,000 clones, 82% of them seen only once. The sample taken for sequencing was PBMCs. These TCRs come from a girl aged 10 to 17 in good health and CMV-seropositive.

The chain has TRBV11-3 and TRBJ1-1, with 8 positions matching TRBD1. The CDR3 runs to 16 residues. The germline V gene encodes CDR1 SGHNT and CDR2 YENEEA. Trimming cost V 5 bases and J 3 bases; bases outside gene matches: 11. As DNA, the CDR3 is TGTGCCAGCAGCCCAGGGCGAGACAGGGGTTACACTGAAGCTTTCTTT. Encoded protein: CASSPGRDRGYTEAFF.

CDR3 sequence: CASSLEANQPQHF. In DNA, the CDR3 is TGTGCCAGCAGCTTAGAGGCCAATCAGCCCCAGCATTTT. The V and J genes are TRBV7-3 and TRBJ1-5; no clear D gene. The V and J ends lost 2 bases and 3 bases respectively, with 5 bases between them. The CDR3 has 13 amino acids. Germline V gene sequence: CDR1 SGHTA, CDR2 FQGTGA.

The V and J genes are TRBV30 and TRBJ1-1; no clear D gene. CDR3 length equals 10 residues. Germline assignment: CDR1 GTSNPN and CDR2 SVGIG (reference sequence). Trimming removed 8 bases at V and 10 bases at J, with 14 bases between. CDR3 nucleotides: TGTGCCGCCGCGGCGCTTGGAGCTTTCTTT. This encodes CAAAALGAFF.